The T cell receptor beta chain under discussion was sequenced for a study of T cells in tuberculosis. Study-wide context: T cells were selected with CD1B tetramers loaded with glucose monomycolate.

Only one count was recorded for this clone. No alpha-beta pairing information exists for these sequences. TCRdb keeps only in-frame clones here, not all; method: immunoSEQ multiplex PCR. Found here are about 88,000 clones, around 90% of them singletons; the top ten hold under 2.5%. Thawed, overnight-rested PBMC were stained with GMM-loaded CD1B tetramer, viability dye and anti-CD3, then sorted. The lipid loaded on the CD1B tetramers was C32 glucose monomycolate from Rhodococcus equi. Tetramer-sorted PBMC had been CD14 monocyte-depleted before freezing. From each donor, some 100,000 tetramer-negative cells were sorted. The receptor was isolated from an adult woman with latent tuberculosis. Material: CD1b-GMM tetramer-negative cells sorted from PBMCs.

The CDR3 DNA reads TGTGCCAGCAGTTTCAGGGGGCGCGGGGAGACCCAGTACTTC. It encodes CASSFRGRGETQYF. The chain carries TRBV6-1 and TRBJ2-5, with TRBD1 matching over 8 bases. Germline lookup yields CDR1 MNHNS and CDR2 SASEGT. CDR3 length: 14 residues. The ends lost 5 bases at V and 5 bases at J; junction bases unmatched: 7.